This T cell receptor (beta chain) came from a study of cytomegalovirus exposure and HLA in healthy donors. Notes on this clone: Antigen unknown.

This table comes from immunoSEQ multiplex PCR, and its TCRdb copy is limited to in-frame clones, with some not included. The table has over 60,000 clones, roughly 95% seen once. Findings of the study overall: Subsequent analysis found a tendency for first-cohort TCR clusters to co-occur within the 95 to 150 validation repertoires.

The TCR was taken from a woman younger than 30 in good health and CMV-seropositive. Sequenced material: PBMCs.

The CDR3: CASSYLGSEAFF. As DNA, the CDR3 is TGTGCCAGCAGTTATCTAGGTTCTGAAGCTTTCTTT. V is TRBV6-5 and J is TRBJ1-1; D gene uncertain. The germline CDR1 and CDR2 sequences are MNHEY and SVGAGI. V lost 3 bases and J lost 6, with 8 bases in between. The CDR3 is 12 amino acids.